What follows is one T cell receptor beta chain and its context. Its antigen remains unidentified. These data are taken from a study of cytomegalovirus exposure and HLA in healthy donors. CDR1 and CDR2 (germline): SGDLS, YYNGEE. V gave up 5 bases and J gave up 5 bases, with 25 bases separating them. This CDR3 contains 17 residues. Study results and limitations: A missense DCLRE1C variant was associated with V- and J-gene trimming of TCR beta chains in a later analysis, and an independent cohort replicated the association.

PCR employed 60 Vbeta and 13 Jbeta primers. Some clones are missing from TCRdb's copy, which holds only in-frame ones; the method was immunoSEQ multiplex PCR. The sample shows hundreds of thousands of clones, approximately 79% of them seen only once. The rearrangement joins TRBV9 to TRBJ1-1; D may be TRBD1 (5 bases). The specimen sequenced was PBMCs. The TCR comes from a man aged 18 to 30 in good health and CMV-seronegative. CDR3 sequence: CASSLLSSGQGSTEAFF. The CDR3 DNA is TGTGCCAGCAGTTTGCTATCCTCTGGGCAGGGTAGTACTGAAGCTTTCTTT.